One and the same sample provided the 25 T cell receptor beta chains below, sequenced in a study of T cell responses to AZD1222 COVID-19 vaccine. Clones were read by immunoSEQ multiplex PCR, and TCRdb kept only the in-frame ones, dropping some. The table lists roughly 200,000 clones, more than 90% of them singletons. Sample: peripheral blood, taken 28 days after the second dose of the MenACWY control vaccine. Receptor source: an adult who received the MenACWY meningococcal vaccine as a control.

The CDR3 region has the DNA TGCAGCGTTCTCGGACGGACGGGGGGCTACACCTTC. This gives the protein CSVLGRTGGYTF. The chain combines TRBV29-1 with TRBJ1-2; no reliable D call. Germline V gives CDR1 SQVTM, CDR2 ANQGSEA. The V end lost 5 bases, the J end lost 8 bases, and 15 bases lay between the germline ends. The CDR3 length is 12 residues.

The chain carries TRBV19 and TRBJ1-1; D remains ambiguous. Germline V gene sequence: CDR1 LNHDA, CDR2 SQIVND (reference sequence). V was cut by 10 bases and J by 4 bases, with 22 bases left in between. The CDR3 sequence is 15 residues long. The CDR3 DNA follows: TGTGCCACTCGCCCACCGGGCCAGAGGAGCACTGAAGCTTTCTTT. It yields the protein CATRPPGQRSTEAFF. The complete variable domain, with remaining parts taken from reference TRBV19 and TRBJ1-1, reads DGGITQSPKYLFRKEGQNVTLSCEQNLNHDAMYWYRQDPGQGLRLIYYSQIVNDFQKGDIAEGYSVSREKKESFPLTVTSAQKNPTAFYLCATRPPGQRSTEAFFGQGTRLTVV.

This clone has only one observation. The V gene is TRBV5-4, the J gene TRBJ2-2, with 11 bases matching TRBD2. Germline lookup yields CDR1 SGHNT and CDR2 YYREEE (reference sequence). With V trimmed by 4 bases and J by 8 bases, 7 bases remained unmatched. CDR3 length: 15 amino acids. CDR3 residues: CASSQNLAGGGELFF. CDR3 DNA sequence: TGTGCCAGCAGCCAGAATCTAGCGGGAGGTGGGGAGCTGTTTTTT.

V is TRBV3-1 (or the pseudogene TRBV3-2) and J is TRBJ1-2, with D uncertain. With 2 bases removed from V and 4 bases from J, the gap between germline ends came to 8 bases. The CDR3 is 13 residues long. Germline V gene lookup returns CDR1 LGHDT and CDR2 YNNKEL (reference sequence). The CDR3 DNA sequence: TGTGCCAGCAGCCAAAGGGATCTCTATGGCTACACCTTC. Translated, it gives CASSQRDLYGYTF.

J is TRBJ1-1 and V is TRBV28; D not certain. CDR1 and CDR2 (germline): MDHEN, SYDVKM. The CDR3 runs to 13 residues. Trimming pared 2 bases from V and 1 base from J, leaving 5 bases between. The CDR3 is CASSLPENTEAFF. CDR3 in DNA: TGTGCCAGCAGTTTACCGGAGAACACTGAAGCTTTCTTT.

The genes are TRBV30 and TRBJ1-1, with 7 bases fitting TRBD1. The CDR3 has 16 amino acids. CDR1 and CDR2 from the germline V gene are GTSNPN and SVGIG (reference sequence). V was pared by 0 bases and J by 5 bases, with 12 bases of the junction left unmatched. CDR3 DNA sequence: TGTGCCTGGAGTGTTTTAGGGGGCCCGTTAGGAACTGAAGCTTTCTTT. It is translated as CAWSVLGGPLGTEAFF.

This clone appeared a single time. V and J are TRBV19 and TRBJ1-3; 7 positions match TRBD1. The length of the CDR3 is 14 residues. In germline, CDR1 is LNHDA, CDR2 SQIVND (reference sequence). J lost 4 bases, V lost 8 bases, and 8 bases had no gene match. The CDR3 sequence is CASRTTGAGNTIYF. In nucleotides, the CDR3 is TGTGCCAGTCGAACTACAGGGGCCGGAAACACCATATATTTT.

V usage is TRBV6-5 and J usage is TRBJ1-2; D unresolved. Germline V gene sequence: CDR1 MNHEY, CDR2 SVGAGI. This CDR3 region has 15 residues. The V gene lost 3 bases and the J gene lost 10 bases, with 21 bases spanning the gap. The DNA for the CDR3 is TGTGCCAGCAGTTATAACGCTTTGGAGGGTGGAGACTACACCTTC. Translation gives CASSYNALEGGDYTF.

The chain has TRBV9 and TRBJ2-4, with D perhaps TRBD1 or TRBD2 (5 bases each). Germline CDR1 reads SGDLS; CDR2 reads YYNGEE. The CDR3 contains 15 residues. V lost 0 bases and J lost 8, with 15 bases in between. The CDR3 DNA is TGTGCCAGCAGCGTAGAGGGCAGCCGAGGGGACATTCAGTACTTC. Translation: CASSVEGSRGDIQYF.

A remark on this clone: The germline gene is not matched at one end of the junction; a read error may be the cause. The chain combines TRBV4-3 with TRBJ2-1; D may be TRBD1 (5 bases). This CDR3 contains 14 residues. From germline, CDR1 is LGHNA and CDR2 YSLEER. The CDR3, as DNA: TGCGCCAGCAGCCAAGGCAGGGCCTACGATGAGCAGTTCTTC. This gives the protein CASSQGRAYDEQFF.

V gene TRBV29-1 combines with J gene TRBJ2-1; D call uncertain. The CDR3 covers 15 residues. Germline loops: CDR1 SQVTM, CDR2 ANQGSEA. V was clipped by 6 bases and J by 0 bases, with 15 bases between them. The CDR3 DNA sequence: TGCAGCGTACGGTCCCGCGGAAGCTCCTACAATGAGCAGTTCTTC. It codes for CSVRSRGSSYNEQFF.

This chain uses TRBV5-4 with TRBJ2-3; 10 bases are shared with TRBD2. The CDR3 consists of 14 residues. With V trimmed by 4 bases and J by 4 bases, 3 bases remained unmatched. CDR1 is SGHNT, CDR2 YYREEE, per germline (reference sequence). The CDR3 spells CASSPGLASDTQYF. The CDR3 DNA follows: TGTGCCAGCAGCCCGGGACTAGCGTCAGATACGCAGTATTTT.

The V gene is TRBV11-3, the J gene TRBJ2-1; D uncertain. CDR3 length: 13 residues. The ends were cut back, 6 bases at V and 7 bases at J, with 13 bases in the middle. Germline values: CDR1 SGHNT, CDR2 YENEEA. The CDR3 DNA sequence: TGTGCCAGCAGTTCCCCCCCAGGTAATGAGCAGTTCTTC. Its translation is CASSSPPGNEQFF.

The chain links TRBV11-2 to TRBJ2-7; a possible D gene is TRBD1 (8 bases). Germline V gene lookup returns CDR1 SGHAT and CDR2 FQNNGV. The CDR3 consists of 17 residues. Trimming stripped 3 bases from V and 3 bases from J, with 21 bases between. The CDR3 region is CASSLAGQGLRGYEQYF. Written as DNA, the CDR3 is TGTGCCAGCAGCTTGGCCGGACAGGGACTAAGGGGCTACGAGCAGTACTTC.

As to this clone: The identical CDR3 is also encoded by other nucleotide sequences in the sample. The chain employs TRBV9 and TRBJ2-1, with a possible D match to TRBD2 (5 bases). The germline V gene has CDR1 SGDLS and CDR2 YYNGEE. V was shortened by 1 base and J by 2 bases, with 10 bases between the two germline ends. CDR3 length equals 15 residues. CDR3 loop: CASSVTEAAYNEQFF. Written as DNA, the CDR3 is TGTGCCAGCAGCGTAACAGAAGCGGCCTACAATGAGCAGTTCTTC.

The CDR3 nucleotides are TGTGCCAGTAGTATAGTCGGCACACTGAACACTGAAGCTTTCTTT. Protein product: CASSIVGTLNTEAFF. This rearrangement joins TRBV19 to TRBJ1-1; D gene unclear. CDR1 is LNHDA and CDR2 is SQIVND in the germline V gene (reference sequence). The CDR3 runs to 15 residues. The germline V and J ends were trimmed by 1 base and 0 bases, with 9 bases remaining between them.

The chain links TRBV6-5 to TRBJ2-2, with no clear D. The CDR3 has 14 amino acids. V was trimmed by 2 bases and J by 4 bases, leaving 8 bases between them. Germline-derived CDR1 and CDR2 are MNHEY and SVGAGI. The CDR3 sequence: CASSYGHRTGELFF. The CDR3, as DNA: TGTGCCAGCAGTTACGGGCACCGCACCGGGGAGCTGTTTTTT.

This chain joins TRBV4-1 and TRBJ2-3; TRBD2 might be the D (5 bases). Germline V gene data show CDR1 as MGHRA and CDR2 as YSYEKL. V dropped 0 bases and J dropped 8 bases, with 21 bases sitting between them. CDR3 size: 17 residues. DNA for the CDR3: TGCGCCAGCAGCCAAGAATTGGTGGGGAGTGGGCGAGGTACGCAGTATTTT. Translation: CASSQELVGSGRGTQYF.

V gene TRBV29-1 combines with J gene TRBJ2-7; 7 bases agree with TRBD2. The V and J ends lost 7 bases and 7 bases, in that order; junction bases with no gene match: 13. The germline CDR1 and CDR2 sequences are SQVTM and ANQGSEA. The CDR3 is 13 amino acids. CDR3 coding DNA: TGCAGCGCGGAGGCTAGCGGAACGGGGGAGCAGTACTTC. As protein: CSAEASGTGEQYF.

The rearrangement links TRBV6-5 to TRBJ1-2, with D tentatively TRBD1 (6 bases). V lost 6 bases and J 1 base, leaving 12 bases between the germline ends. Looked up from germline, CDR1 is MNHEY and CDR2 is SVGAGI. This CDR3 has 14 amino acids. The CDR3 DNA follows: TGTGCCAGCAGCCGGACAGCCGGTAACTATGGCTACACCTTC. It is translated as CASSRTAGNYGYTF.

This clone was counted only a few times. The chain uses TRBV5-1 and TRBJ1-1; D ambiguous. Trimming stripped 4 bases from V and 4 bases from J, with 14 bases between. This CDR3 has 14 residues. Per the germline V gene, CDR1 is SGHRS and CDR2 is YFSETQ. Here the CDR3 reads CASSIGPGSTEAFF. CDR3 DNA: TGCGCCAGCAGCATTGGCCCCGGGAGCACTGAAGCTTTCTTT.

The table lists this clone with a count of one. In DNA form, the CDR3 reads TGTGCCAGCAGTTTATTCCCGGGACTAGCACCGGGGAATGAGCAGTTCTTC. This gives the protein CASSLFPGLAPGNEQFF. The chain has TRBV28 and TRBJ2-1; 9 bases are shared with TRBD2. Germline trimming cut 1 base from V and 7 bases from J; bases unmatched to any gene: 11. The CDR3 length is 17 residues. Germline loops: CDR1 MDHEN, CDR2 SYDVKM. Full variable domain (outside the CDR3, taken from reference TRBV28 and TRBJ2-1): DVKVTQSSRYLVKRTGEKVFLECVQDMDHENMFWYRQDPGLGLRLIYFSYDVKMKEKGDIPEGYSVSREKKERFSLILESASTNQTSMYLCASSLFPGLAPGNEQFFGPGTRLTVL.

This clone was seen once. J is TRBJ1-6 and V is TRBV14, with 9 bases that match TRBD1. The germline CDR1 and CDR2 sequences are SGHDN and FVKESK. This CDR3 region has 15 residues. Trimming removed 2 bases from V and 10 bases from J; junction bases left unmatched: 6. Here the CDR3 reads CASSQLGQGGSPLHF. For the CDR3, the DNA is TGTGCCAGCAGCCAACTGGGACAGGGAGGATCACCCCTCCACTTT. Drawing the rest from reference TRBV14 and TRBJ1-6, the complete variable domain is EAGVTQFPSHSVIEKGQTVTLRCDPISGHDNLYWYRRVMGKEIKFLLHFVKESKQDESGMPNNRFLAERTGGTYSTLKVQPAELEDSGVYFCASSQLGQGGSPLHFGNGTRLTVT.

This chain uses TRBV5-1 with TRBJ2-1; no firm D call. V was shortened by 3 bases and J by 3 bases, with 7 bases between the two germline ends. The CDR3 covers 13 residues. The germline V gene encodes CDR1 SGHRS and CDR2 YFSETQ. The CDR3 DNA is TGCGCCAGCAGCTCGGACCACTACAATGAGCAGTTCTTC. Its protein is CASSSDHYNEQFF.

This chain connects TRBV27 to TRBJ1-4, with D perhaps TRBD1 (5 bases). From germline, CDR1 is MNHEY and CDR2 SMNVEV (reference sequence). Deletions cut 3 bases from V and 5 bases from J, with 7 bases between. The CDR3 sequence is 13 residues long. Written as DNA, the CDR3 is TGTGCCAGCAGTTTCAGGGCCAATGAAAAACTGTTTTTT. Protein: CASSFRANEKLFF.